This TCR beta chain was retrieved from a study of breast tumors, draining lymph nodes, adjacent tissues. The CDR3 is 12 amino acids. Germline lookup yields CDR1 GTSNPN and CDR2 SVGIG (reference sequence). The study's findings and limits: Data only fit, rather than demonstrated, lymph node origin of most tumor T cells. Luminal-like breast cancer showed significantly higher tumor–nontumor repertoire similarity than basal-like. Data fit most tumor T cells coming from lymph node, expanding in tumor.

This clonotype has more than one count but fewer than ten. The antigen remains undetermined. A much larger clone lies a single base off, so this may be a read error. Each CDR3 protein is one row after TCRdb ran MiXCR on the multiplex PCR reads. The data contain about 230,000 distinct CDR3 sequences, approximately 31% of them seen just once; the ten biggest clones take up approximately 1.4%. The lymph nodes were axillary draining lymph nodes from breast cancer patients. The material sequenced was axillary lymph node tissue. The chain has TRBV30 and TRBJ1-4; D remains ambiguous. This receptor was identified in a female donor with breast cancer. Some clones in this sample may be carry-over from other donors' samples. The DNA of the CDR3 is TGTGCCTGGAGTCTGGGGAATGAAAAACTGTCTTTT. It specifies CAWSLGNEKLSF.